A selection of T cell receptor beta chains follows, all from one sample in a study of beta chain features in type 1 diabetes. Only in-frame clones appear in the TCRdb table, and some are missing; sequencing was by immunoSEQ multiplex PCR. The sample holds under 800,000 clones; roughly a sixth are singletons and the top ten take under 0.095%. Sequenced sample: naive CD4+ T cells from blood. Receptors originate from a man younger than 35 in good health. CDR3s include the opening cysteine and the closing phenylalanine or tryptophan. The D gene is left open where the match is weak. Some rows mark clone size as missing; the rest say once, few, many or name a class of expanded clone.

clone size	V gene	J gene	D gene	CDR3 DNA	CDR3 protein
.	TRBV7-9	TRBJ2-2	TRBD1	TGTGCCAGCAGCTTAACAGGGGTAGACACCGGGGAGCTGTTTTTT	CASSLTGVDTGELFF
few	TRBV9	TRBJ2-5	TRBD1	TGTGCCAGCAGCAAACGAGGGGGCAGACAAGAGACCCAGTACTTC	CASSKRGGRQETQYF
few	TRBV15	TRBJ2-5	.	TGTGCCACCAGCAGATCTACGGGGGAGACCCAGTACTTC	CATSRSTGETQYF
few	TRBV18	TRBJ1-2	TRBD1	TGTGCCAGCTCACCGGACAGGAACTACACCTTC	CASSPDRNYTF
few	TRBV25-1	TRBJ2-5	.	TGTGCCAGCAGTGAATTCAACAGGGAAGTAAGGGAGACCCAGTACTTC	CASSEFNREVRETQYF
few	TRBV6-5	TRBJ2-3	.	TGTGCCAGCAGTTACGCCTATGACACAGATACGCAGTATTTT	CASSYAYDTDTQYF
.	TRBV2	TRBJ2-7	.	TGTGCCAGCAGTGAGTTGACAGGTGCGCTCGAGCAGTACTTC	CASSELTGALEQYF
.	TRBV4-3	TRBJ2-5	.	TGCGCCAGCAGCCAAGGAGATCGCTTAGGGTTAGAAGAGACCCAGTACTTC	CASSQGDRLGLEETQYF
few	TRBV4-1	TRBJ2-1	TRBD2	TGCGCCAGCAGCCACCGGATGGCGGGAGGTTCAAATGAGCAGTTCTTC	CASSHRMAGGSNEQFF
.	TRBV5-1	TRBJ2-1	TRBD2	TGCGCCAGCAGCTCCTTAGCGGGAGGGCCTTCTGAGCAGTTCTTC	CASSSLAGGPSEQFF
.	TRBV5-1	TRBJ2-5	.	TGCGCCAGCAGCTTGTCATCCCGACCCACAGAGACCCAGTACTTC	CASSLSSRPTETQYF
.	TRBV7-2	TRBJ1-1	.	TGTGCCAGCCGACTACAGGGTTTGGTTGGGAACACTGAAGCTTTCTTT	CASRLQGLVGNTEAFF
.	TRBV12-5	TRBJ2-3	TRBD1	TGTGCTAGTGGCTTCACAGGGGGGACAGATACGCAGTATTTT	CASGFTGGTDTQYF
.	TRBV10-3	TRBJ1-4	.	TGTGCCATCAGTGAGTCGAAGCAGATGACTAATGAAAAACTGTTTTTT	CAISESKQMTNEKLFF
.	TRBV7-2	TRBJ1-4	TRBD1	TGTGCCAGCAGCTTAGGAGGGACAGGCGGAGAAAAACTGTTTTTT	CASSLGGTGGEKLFF
few	TRBV11-1	TRBJ2-5	TRBD2	TGTGCCAGCAGCTTAGAGGGACTAGCGGGAGTGAAGACCCAGTACTTC	CASSLEGLAGVKTQYF
few	TRBV4-3	TRBJ2-7	.	TGCGCCAGCAGCCAAGGGACCACTCTTGGCGAGCAGTACTTC	CASSQGTTLGEQYF
many	TRBV10-3	TRBJ1-1	.	TGTGCCATCGGAGCGGGGATGTCCTACACTGAAGCTTTCTTT	CAIGAGMSYTEAFF
few	TRBV11-2	TRBJ1-1	.	TGTGCCAGCAGCTTAGGCTTCCGGAACACTGAAGCTTTCTTT	CASSLGFRNTEAFF
few	TRBV6-6	TRBJ2-1	.	TGTGCCAGCAAGGGCAGGGAGTACTACAATGAGCAGTTCTTC	CASKGREYYNEQFF
few	TRBV4-3	TRBJ2-1	TRBD2	TGCGCCAGCAGCCAAGTCCTAGCGGGAGGGGTCTCCCCACACAATGAGCAGTTCTTC	CASSQVLAGGVSPHNEQFF
.	TRBV5-4	TRBJ2-3	TRBD1	TGTGCCAGCAGCAAAACAGGGGGTGAAATCACAGATACGCAGTATTTT	CASSKTGGEITDTQYF
few	TRBV4-1	TRBJ1-1	.	TGCGCCAGCAGCCCCCCAGGCGGGAACACTGAAGCTTTCTTT	CASSPPGGNTEAFF
.	TRBV9	TRBJ1-1	.	TGTGCCAGCAGCGCTAGACAATTGGACACTGAAGCTTTCTTT	CASSARQLDTEAFF
.	TRBV6-5	TRBJ2-1	.	TGTGCCAGCAGCCCCCGGGTCTTAGGGAATGAGCAGTTCTTC	CASSPRVLGNEQFF
.	TRBV7-7	TRBJ2-7	TRBD2	TGTGCCAGCAGCCCGGGACTAGCGGCGATCTACGAGCAGTACTTC	CASSPGLAAIYEQYF
few	TRBV19	TRBJ2-6	.	TGTGCCAGTAGTATAAGGCGGACTACTGGGGCCAACGTCCTGACTTTC	CASSIRRTTGANVLTF
.	TRBV7-6	TRBJ2-2	TRBD2	TGTGCCAGCAGCTTATCGGCGGGGGCCGGGGAGCTGTTTTTT	CASSLSAGAGELFF
.	TRBV9	TRBJ2-1	TRBD2	TGTGCCAGCAGCGTAAGTCCACCTACTAGCGGGAACCCGCAGTTCTTC	CASSVSPPTSGNPQFF
few	TRBV18	TRBJ1-1	.	TGTGCCAGCTCACCTATGAACACTGAAGCTTTCTTT	CASSPMNTEAFF
few	TRBV4-1	TRBJ2-7	.	TGCGCCAGCAGCCGACTAGAAACCTACGAGCAGTACTTC	CASSRLETYEQYF
few	TRBV29-1	TRBJ1-2	.	TGCAGCGTTGGACAGTTAGAGGGCTACACCTTC	CSVGQLEGYTF